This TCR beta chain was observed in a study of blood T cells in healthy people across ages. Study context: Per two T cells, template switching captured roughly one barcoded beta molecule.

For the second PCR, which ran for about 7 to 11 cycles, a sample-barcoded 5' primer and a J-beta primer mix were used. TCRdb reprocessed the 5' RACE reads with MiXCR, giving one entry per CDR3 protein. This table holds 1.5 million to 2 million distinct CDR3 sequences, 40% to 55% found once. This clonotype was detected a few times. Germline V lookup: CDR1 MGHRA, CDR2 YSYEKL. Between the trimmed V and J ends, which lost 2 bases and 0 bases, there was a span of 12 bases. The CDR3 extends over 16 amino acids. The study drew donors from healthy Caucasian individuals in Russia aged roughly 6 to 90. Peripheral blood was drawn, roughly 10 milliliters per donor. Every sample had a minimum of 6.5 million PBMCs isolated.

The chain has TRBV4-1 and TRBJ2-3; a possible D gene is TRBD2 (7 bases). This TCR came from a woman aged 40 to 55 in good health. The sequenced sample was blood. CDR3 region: CASSQRGGASTDTQYF. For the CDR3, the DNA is TGCGCCAGCAGCCAACGCGGGGGCGCTAGCACAGATACGCAGTATTTT.